This T cell receptor beta chain was profiled in a study of cytotoxic CD8 clonotypes in ibrutinib-treated CLL. Turning to the study itself: Once patients had received a median about eleven months of treatment, range 6 to 36, response samples were obtained.

With V trimmed by 5 bases and J by 0 bases, 6 bases remained unmatched. Germline V gene lookup returns CDR1 LNHDA and CDR2 SQIVND (reference sequence). The CDR3 runs to 16 residues. Researchers set a sequencing depth target of 1 in 200,000 to 1 in 1 million T cells. Method: immunoSEQ multiplex PCR; TCRdb's copy keeps in-frame clones and lacks some. The repertoire holds a few hundred thousand clones, roughly 71% seen once, with roughly 6% in the top ten. Of note for this clone: Its antigen is unknown.

Study-wide results and limits: An increase in clonality occurred at ibrutinib response, followed by a return toward baseline at progression. Sampling schedules were unmatched across sustained-remission and progressing patients.

Sequenced here: PBMCs, sampled after 36 months of ibrutinib treatment. This rearrangement joins TRBV19 to TRBJ2-3, with 9 bases fitting TRBD1. This TCR was sampled from a human donor with chronic lymphocytic leukemia. Here the CDR3 reads CASSVRTGVSTDTQYF. The CDR3 coding sequence is TGTGCCAGTAGTGTCCGGACAGGGGTTAGCACAGATACGCAGTATTTT.